This T cell receptor (beta chain) was identified during a study of CD8 T cells in ankylosing spondylitis. This clonotype was counted only a few times. The authors made TCR beta libraries by quantitative 5'-RACE with molecular barcodes. MiXCR was run by TCRdb on the 5' RACE reads, yielding one entry per CDR3 protein. The repertoire holds 150,000 to 200,000 distinct CDR3 sequences, with 9.5% to 15% as singletons. Germline V gives CDR1 LGHDT, CDR2 YNNKEL (reference sequence). V was cut by 6 bases and J by 0 bases, with 15 bases left in between. The CDR3 sequence is 15 residues long. The genes are TRBV3-1 and TRBJ2-7; D is possibly TRBD2 (6 bases). The sequence was obtained from a male donor with ankylosing spondylitis or in good health (not recorded which). Sequenced sample: blood, either unsorted or a sorted T cell fraction (not recorded which). CDR3 nucleotides: TGTGCCAGCAGTCCGGGACTTTGGGCCTCCTACGAGCAGTACTTC. Translated, it gives CASSPGLWASYEQYF.